These T cell receptor beta chains were read from a single sample in a study of T cells in Graves' hyperthyroidism and ophthalmopathy. Using its own MiXCR run on the multiplex PCR reads, TCRdb lists one record per CDR3 protein. Found here are about 300,000 distinct CDR3 sequences, roughly 18% of them singletons; the top ten hold 39%. Input material: blood. These receptors all stem from a man aged 45-65 years with Graves' ophthalmopathy. Each CDR3 is given with its conserved first and last residue. A D gene is named only where the DNA matches it firmly. Only some rows state a clone size, as once, few, many or a class for expanded clones.

CDR3nt: TGTGCCAGCAGTGAAGATGGGGCGAACACTGAAGCTTTCTTT
CDR3aa: CASSEDGANTEAFF
j_gene: TRBJ1-1
abundance: few
d_gene: NA
len: 14
v_gene: TRBV6-1

CDR3nt: TGCAGTGCTAGCCCCCCCGGACAAAAAAACATTCAGTACTTC
CDR3aa: CSASPPGQKNIQYF
j_gene: TRBJ2-4
abundance: few
d_gene: NA
len: 14
v_gene: TRBV20-1

CDR3nt: TGTGCCAGCAGCCCGTGGCGGGGTAAGACTGAAGCTTTCTTT
CDR3aa: CASSPWRGKTEAFF
j_gene: TRBJ1-1
abundance: NA
d_gene: NA
len: 14
v_gene: TRBV7-2

CDR3nt: TGTGCCAGCAGCCAGGTTCATACCGGGGAGCTGTTTTTT
CDR3aa: CASSQVHTGELFF
j_gene: TRBJ2-2
abundance: many
d_gene: NA
len: 13
v_gene: TRBV11-2

CDR3nt: TGTGCCAGCAGCTTAGACGGGAGTGGGACAGATACGCAGTATTTT
CDR3aa: CASSLDGSGTDTQYF
j_gene: TRBJ2-3
abundance: many
d_gene: NA
len: 15
v_gene: TRBV7-2

CDR3nt: TGCAGTGCTAGAGATTTTGCTAGCGGGCCAAGTGGGATGTACCAAGAGACCCAGTACTTC
CDR3aa: CSARDFASGPSGMYQETQYF
j_gene: TRBJ2-5
abundance: few
d_gene: TRBD2
len: 20
v_gene: TRBV20-1

CDR3nt: TGTGCCAGCAGCTACAGGGGAAATAATTCACCCCTCCACTTT
CDR3aa: CASSYRGNNSPLHF
j_gene: TRBJ1-6
abundance: many
d_gene: TRBD1
len: 14
v_gene: TRBV11-2

CDR3nt: TGTGCCAGCAGCCCCTTGACATTTGAGCAGTTCTTC
CDR3aa: CASSPLTFEQFF
j_gene: TRBJ2-1
abundance: few
d_gene: NA
len: 12
v_gene: TRBV7-9

CDR3nt: TGTGCCATCAATAGAGGAGGGCCCCAAGAGACCCAGTACTTC
CDR3aa: CAINRGGPQETQYF
j_gene: TRBJ2-5
abundance: NA
d_gene: NA
len: 14
v_gene: TRBV10-3

CDR3nt: TGTGCCAGCAGTGATCAGTCCCTAGGTGAGCAGTTCTTC
CDR3aa: CASSDQSLGEQFF
j_gene: TRBJ2-1
abundance: many
d_gene: NA
len: 13
v_gene: TRBV2

CDR3nt: TGTGCCAGCAGTTCCCCGGGGGGTCAAGACGAGCAGTACTTC
CDR3aa: CASSSPGGQDEQYF
j_gene: TRBJ2-7
abundance: NA
d_gene: TRBD2
len: 14
v_gene: TRBV6-9

CDR3nt: TGTGCCACCAGCAGAGATCCGGCTGGCGGCCAAGAGACCCAGTACTTC
CDR3aa: CATSRDPAGGQETQYF
j_gene: TRBJ2-5
abundance: NA
d_gene: NA
len: 16
v_gene: TRBV15

CDR3nt: TGTGCCAGCAGCTTAGGGTTGGGGAACACTGAAGCTTTCTTT
CDR3aa: CASSLGLGNTEAFF
j_gene: TRBJ1-1
abundance: many
d_gene: NA
len: 14
v_gene: TRBV7-3

CDR3nt: TGTGCCAGCTCACCGGGCGCAGTGTCCTACGAGCAGTACTTC
CDR3aa: CASSPGAVSYEQYF
j_gene: TRBJ2-7
abundance: many
d_gene: NA
len: 14
v_gene: TRBV18

CDR3nt: TGTGCCACTCGACGGGACAGGGCCGCTTACGAGCAGTACTTC
CDR3aa: CATRRDRAAYEQYF
j_gene: TRBJ2-7
abundance: NA
d_gene: TRBD1
len: 14
v_gene: TRBV6-1

CDR3nt: TGCGCCAGCAGCCTCAGGGGGCGCAGCACAGATACGCAGTATTTT
CDR3aa: CASSLRGRSTDTQYF
j_gene: TRBJ2-3
abundance: NA
d_gene: TRBD1
len: 15
v_gene: TRBV5-1

CDR3nt: TGTGCCAGCAGTGCTCAGGGTTTCAACGATGGCTACACCTTC
CDR3aa: CASSAQGFNDGYTF
j_gene: TRBJ1-2
abundance: NA
d_gene: NA
len: 14
v_gene: TRBV2

CDR3nt: TGCAGTGCCGGACTAGCGGGAGCCACCTCGTGGACCGGGGAGCTGTTTTTT
CDR3aa: CSAGLAGATSWTGELFF
j_gene: TRBJ2-2
abundance: many
d_gene: TRBD2
len: 17
v_gene: TRBV20-1

CDR3nt: TGTGCCAGTAGTATAGCTAACCAGGGGACCGGGGAGCTGTTTTTT
CDR3aa: CASSIANQGTGELFF
j_gene: TRBJ2-2
abundance: NA
d_gene: NA
len: 15
v_gene: TRBV19

CDR3nt: TGTGCCAGCAGCACCCGCAGCGGGAGGATCGGGGAGCTGTTTTTT
CDR3aa: CASSTRSGRIGELFF
j_gene: TRBJ2-2
abundance: NA
d_gene: TRBD2
len: 15
v_gene: TRBV7-2

CDR3nt: TGTGCCAGCAGGAGCTCCGCTCGAGGGGAAAAACTGTTTTTT
CDR3aa: CASRSSARGEKLFF
j_gene: TRBJ1-4
abundance: NA
d_gene: NA
len: 14
v_gene: TRBV6-2/TRBV6-3

CDR3nt: TGCAGTGCTAGGTTAGCGGGCTTTAGCTACAATGAGCAGTTCTTC
CDR3aa: CSARLAGFSYNEQFF
j_gene: TRBJ2-1
abundance: many
d_gene: TRBD2
len: 15
v_gene: TRBV20-1

CDR3nt: TGCGCCAGCGCCTACAGGGACCACTCCTACAATGAGCAGTTCTTC
CDR3aa: CASAYRDHSYNEQFF
j_gene: TRBJ2-1
abundance: NA
d_gene: NA
len: 15
v_gene: TRBV5-1

CDR3nt: TGTGCCAGCAGTTCCCCGGACTTCTCCTACAATGAGCAGTTCTTC
CDR3aa: CASSSPDFSYNEQFF
j_gene: TRBJ2-1
abundance: NA
d_gene: NA
len: 15
v_gene: TRBV28

CDR3nt: TGCGCCAGCAGCTTGGGACTAGCGGTGAACACCGGGGAGCTGTTTTTT
CDR3aa: CASSLGLAVNTGELFF
j_gene: TRBJ2-2
abundance: many
d_gene: TRBD2
len: 16
v_gene: TRBV5-1

CDR3nt: TGTGCCAGCAGTCGAGGGACAGGGGGCCGATATGGCTACACCTTC
CDR3aa: CASSRGTGGRYGYTF
j_gene: TRBJ1-2
abundance: many
d_gene: TRBD1
len: 15
v_gene: TRBV28

CDR3nt: TGCAGTGCTAGTGTTCGGGCGGGGCGAAATCAGCCCCAGCATTTT
CDR3aa: CSASVRAGRNQPQHF
j_gene: TRBJ1-5
abundance: NA
d_gene: NA
len: 15
v_gene: TRBV20-1

CDR3nt: TGTGCCAGCAGCCGGGACCCAACCGCGGGGGAGACCCAGTACTTC
CDR3aa: CASSRDPTAGETQYF
j_gene: TRBJ2-5
abundance: NA
d_gene: NA
len: 15
v_gene: TRBV4-2

CDR3nt: TGTGCCTGGAGTCAGGGGGCTGGAAGCTACGAGCAGTACTTC
CDR3aa: CAWSQGAGSYEQYF
j_gene: TRBJ2-7
abundance: many
d_gene: TRBD1
len: 14
v_gene: TRBV30

CDR3nt: TGTGCCAGCAGTGAAAGGGCCGGGACCCCTGCCAATGGCTACACCTTC
CDR3aa: CASSERAGTPANGYTF
j_gene: TRBJ1-2
abundance: many
d_gene: NA
len: 16
v_gene: TRBV6-1

CDR3nt: TGTGCCAGTAGTATAACGGCCGTCAGGGATAAGGGTCAGCCCCAGCATTTT
CDR3aa: CASSITAVRDKGQPQHF
j_gene: TRBJ1-5
abundance: NA
d_gene: NA
len: 17
v_gene: TRBV19

CDR3nt: TGCGCCAGCAGCTTGGAAGTTGCATCTGGAAACACCATATATTTT
CDR3aa: CASSLEVASGNTIYF
j_gene: TRBJ1-3
abundance: NA
d_gene: NA
len: 15
v_gene: TRBV5-1

CDR3nt: TGTGCCAGCAGTTACTGGGGAAGCCAAGAGCGGGAGCTGTTTTTT
CDR3aa: CASSYWGSQERELFF
j_gene: TRBJ2-2
abundance: NA
d_gene: NA
len: 15
v_gene: TRBV6-5

CDR3nt: TGTGCCAGCAGTCCCTTGGGGGATAGCAATCAGCCCCAGCATTTT
CDR3aa: CASSPLGDSNQPQHF
j_gene: TRBJ1-5
abundance: NA
d_gene: NA
len: 15
v_gene: TRBV27

CDR3nt: TGTGCCAGCAGCGTAGCAGGGGGCGGTCAGCCCCAGCATTTT
CDR3aa: CASSVAGGGQPQHF
j_gene: TRBJ1-5
abundance: NA
d_gene: TRBD1
len: 14
v_gene: TRBV9

CDR3nt: TGTGCCAGCAGTGAAACCCCTCCCCGTACAGGGGGCGATTCACCCCTCCACTTT
CDR3aa: CASSETPPRTGGDSPLHF
j_gene: TRBJ1-6
abundance: few
d_gene: TRBD1
len: 18
v_gene: TRBV6-1

CDR3nt: TGCAGCGTCACACGGGCTACCTACGAGCAGTACTTC
CDR3aa: CSVTRATYEQYF
j_gene: TRBJ2-7
abundance: NA
d_gene: NA
len: 12
v_gene: TRBV29-1

CDR3nt: TGTGCCAGCAGTTTAAACCCGACTAGCGGCTACGAGCAGTACTTC
CDR3aa: CASSLNPTSGYEQYF
j_gene: TRBJ2-7
abundance: many
d_gene: TRBD2
len: 15
v_gene: TRBV12-3/TRBV12-4

CDR3nt: TGTGCCAGCAGTTCCGAGGCGGGCTCTATGATTCTTGGTGAAAAACTGTTTTTT
CDR3aa: CASSSEAGSMILGEKLFF
j_gene: TRBJ1-4
abundance: NA
d_gene: NA
len: 18
v_gene: TRBV12-3/TRBV12-4

CDR3nt: TGCGCCAGCAGCTCCTTGCCGAACACTGAAGCTTTCTTT
CDR3aa: CASSSLPNTEAFF
j_gene: TRBJ1-1
abundance: NA
d_gene: NA
len: 13
v_gene: TRBV5-1

CDR3nt: TGTGCCACCTCGGACAGGGTAGAGCTCTATGGCTACACCTTC
CDR3aa: CATSDRVELYGYTF
j_gene: TRBJ1-2
abundance: few
d_gene: TRBD1
len: 14
v_gene: TRBV10-3

CDR3nt: TGCGCCAGCAGCCACCCGGGACTAGCGGGCCCGGCCCAGTACTTC
CDR3aa: CASSHPGLAGPAQYF
j_gene: TRBJ2-5
abundance: NA
d_gene: TRBD2
len: 15
v_gene: TRBV4-1

CDR3nt: TGTGCCAGCAGTGCGCCCAGGGGGCCGAGCACTGAAGCTTTCTTT
CDR3aa: CASSAPRGPSTEAFF
j_gene: TRBJ1-1
abundance: NA
d_gene: TRBD1
len: 15
v_gene: TRBV28

CDR3nt: TGTGCCAGCATGACCCTAAGCCCGAACACTGAAGCTTTCTTT
CDR3aa: CASMTLSPNTEAFF
j_gene: TRBJ1-1
abundance: many
d_gene: NA
len: 14
v_gene: TRBV28

CDR3nt: TGTGCCAGCTCCCGACAGGGGCTCACAGATACGCAGTATTTT
CDR3aa: CASSRQGLTDTQYF
j_gene: TRBJ2-3
abundance: many
d_gene: TRBD1
len: 14
v_gene: TRBV18

CDR3nt: TGTGCCAGCAGCCCCCGGGGTAGCGGACTCACGAGCTACGAGCAGTACTTC
CDR3aa: CASSPRGSGLTSYEQYF
j_gene: TRBJ2-7
abundance: many
d_gene: NA
len: 17
v_gene: TRBV7-9

CDR3nt: TGCGCCAGCAGCTTGGTCGGAGTCGAGGAGCAGTACTTC
CDR3aa: CASSLVGVEEQYF
j_gene: TRBJ2-7
abundance: many
d_gene: NA
len: 13
v_gene: TRBV5-1

CDR3nt: TGCAGTGCTAGAGCCGGGACTAGCGGCCCACAAGAGACCCAGTACTTC
CDR3aa: CSARAGTSGPQETQYF
j_gene: TRBJ2-5
abundance: many
d_gene: TRBD2
len: 16
v_gene: TRBV20-1

CDR3nt: TGCGCCAGCAGCTTGGACTTCGAAGGGGAGCTGTTTTTT
CDR3aa: CASSLDFEGELFF
j_gene: TRBJ2-2
abundance: few
d_gene: NA
len: 13
v_gene: TRBV5-1

CDR3nt: TGTGCCAGCAGTCTTAGCGGGAGGGCCCCCGCCGGGGAGCTGTTTTTT
CDR3aa: CASSLSGRAPAGELFF
j_gene: TRBJ2-2
abundance: once
d_gene: TRBD2
len: 16
v_gene: TRBV28

CDR3nt: TGTGCCAGCAGTCCCCGAAGAGGAAGCAATCAGCCCCAGCATTTT
CDR3aa: CASSPRRGSNQPQHF
j_gene: TRBJ1-5
abundance: many
d_gene: NA
len: 15
v_gene: TRBV28

CDR3nt: TGTGCCGACGGGGGGGGGTGGAATCAGCCCCAGCATTTT
CDR3aa: CADGGGWNQPQHF
j_gene: TRBJ1-5
abundance: few
d_gene: NA
len: 13
v_gene: TRBV6-1

CDR3nt: TGTGCCTGGGGTGAGGTCCGTAACACTGAAGCTTTCTTT
CDR3aa: CAWGEVRNTEAFF
j_gene: TRBJ1-1
abundance: many
d_gene: NA
len: 13
v_gene: TRBV30

CDR3nt: TGTGCCAGCTCAATTATTTTCTCGAACACCGGGGAGCTGTTTTTT
CDR3aa: CASSIIFSNTGELFF
j_gene: TRBJ2-2
abundance: NA
d_gene: NA
len: 15
v_gene: TRBV18

CDR3nt: TGTGCCAGTAGTGAGCGGGAGGTCGAGGTTTATGAGCAGTTCTTC
CDR3aa: CASSEREVEVYEQFF
j_gene: TRBJ2-1
abundance: few
d_gene: TRBD2
len: 15
v_gene: TRBV19

CDR3nt: TGTGCCAGCAGCTTAGAATTTGGCAGCAGGCCCTACGAGCAGTACTTC
CDR3aa: CASSLEFGSRPYEQYF
j_gene: TRBJ2-7
abundance: many
d_gene: NA
len: 16
v_gene: TRBV7-8